Described below is a single T cell receptor beta chain sequence and its context. V lost 3 bases and J 0 bases, leaving 7 bases between the germline ends. The CDR3 covers 14 residues. CDR1 and CDR2 from the germline V gene are LGHNT and FRNRAP. The authors' processing: Reference gene primer amplification yielded estimated nucleated cell counts. Libraries were prepared by immunoSEQ multiplex PCR; TCRdb keeps only in-frame clonotypes and omits some of them. Clone size and V and J calls were adopted from that table, with D and trimming inferred from the DNA. The table records about 370,000 clones, around 91% of them present only once. This specimen comes from a study of blood T cell repertoires in COVID-19.

The sequenced sample consisted of PBMCs or T cells enriched from blood (not recorded which). This rearrangement joins TRBV12-5 to TRBJ2-3, with TRBD1 as a possible D gene (5 bases). This TCR came from a man aged 18 to 35 who had recovered from COVID-19. CDR3 amino acids: CASGLAGSTDTQYF. The CDR3 bases are TGTGCTAGTGGTTTAGCAGGGAGCACAGATACGCAGTATTTT.